The clone carrying this T cell receptor beta chain has at least ten counts. Time point indicated: newly diagnosed GD, antithyroid drugs for less than 3 months. Construction of the TCR library relied on RNA isolated from PBMCs. Arm-PCR with iRepertoire HTBI primers amplified the CDR3 regions for these TCR beta libraries. TCRdb processed the multiplex PCR reads anew with MiXCR; each CDR3 protein has one entry. Of a few hundred thousand distinct CDR3 sequences listed, 18% were seen once; the top ten hold around 15%. The data derive from a study of regulatory T cells in long-lasting Graves disease. There are 13 residues in the CDR3. Germline V gene lookup returns CDR1 DFQATT and CDR2 SNEGSKA (reference sequence). V was shortened by 0 bases and J by 4 bases, with 8 bases between the two germline ends. These data also formed part of another study, on T cells in Graves' hyperthyroidism and ophthalmopathy.

The rearrangement joins TRBV20-1 to TRBJ2-3; D unclear. The sequencing used peripheral blood mononuclear cells (PBMCs), collected at new diagnosis, from a patient treated with antithyroid drugs. This TCR was sampled from a woman aged 25 to 45 with Graves disease. CDR3 bases: TGCAGTGCTAGAGACAGGCTGGCAGATACGCAGTATTTT. It codes for CSARDRLADTQYF.